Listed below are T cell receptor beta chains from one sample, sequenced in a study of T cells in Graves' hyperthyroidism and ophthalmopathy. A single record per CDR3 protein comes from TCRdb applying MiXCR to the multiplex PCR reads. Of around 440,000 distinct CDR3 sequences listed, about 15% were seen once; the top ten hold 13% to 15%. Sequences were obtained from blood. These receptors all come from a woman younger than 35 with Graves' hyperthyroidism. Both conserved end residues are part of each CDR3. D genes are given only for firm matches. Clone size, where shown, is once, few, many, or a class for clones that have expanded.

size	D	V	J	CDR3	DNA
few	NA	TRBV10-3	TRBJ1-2	CAISEGSFSSSYGYTF	TGTGCCATCAGTGAGGGCTCCTTCTCATCCTCTTATGGCTACACCTTC
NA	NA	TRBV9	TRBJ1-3	CASSADSFSGNTIYF	TGTGCCAGCAGCGCCGACAGTTTCTCTGGAAACACCATATATTTT
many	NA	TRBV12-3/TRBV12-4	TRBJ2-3	CASSPGLARRADTQYF	TGTGCCAGCAGCCCCGGTCTGGCCAGGCGGGCAGATACGCAGTATTTT
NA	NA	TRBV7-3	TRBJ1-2	CASSLGGGADNYGYTF	TGTGCCAGCAGCTTAGGGGGGGGCGCCGATAACTATGGCTACACCTTC
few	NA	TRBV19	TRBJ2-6	CASSIGLSGANVLTF	TGTGCCAGTAGTATAGGGCTCTCTGGGGCCAACGTCCTGACTTTC
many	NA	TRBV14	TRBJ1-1	CASSQHRNTEAFF	TGTGCCAGCAGCCAACACAGGAACACTGAAGCTTTCTTT
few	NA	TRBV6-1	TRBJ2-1	CASSEKFGGGGNEQFF	TGTGCCAGCAGTGAAAAGTTTGGAGGGGGCGGGAATGAGCAGTTCTTC
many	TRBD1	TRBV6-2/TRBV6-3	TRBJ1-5	CASSSWTGDRPQHF	TGTGCCAGCAGTTCCTGGACAGGGGATCGGCCCCAGCATTTT
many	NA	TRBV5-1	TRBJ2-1	CASSPENSYNEQFF	TGCGCCAGCAGCCCGGAGAACTCCTACAATGAGCAGTTCTTC
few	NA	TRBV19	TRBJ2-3	CASRPIGQTTDTQYF	TGTGCCAGTAGACCAATCGGACAGACCACAGATACGCAGTATTTT
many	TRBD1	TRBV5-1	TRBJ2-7	CASSTPGQGDWTYEQYF	TGCGCCAGCAGCACCCCTGGACAGGGCGACTGGACCTACGAGCAGTACTTC
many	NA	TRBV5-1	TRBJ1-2	CASSLEGWLYGYTF	TGCGCCAGCAGCTTGGAGGGATGGCTTTATGGCTACACCTTC
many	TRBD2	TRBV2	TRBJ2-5	CASVRERESTETQYF	TGTGCCAGCGTTCGGGAGCGGGAGTCTACGGAGACCCAGTACTTC
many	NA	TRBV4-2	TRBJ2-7	CASSQGLSSRTEQYF	TGTGCCAGCAGCCAAGGCCTGTCCAGTAGAACCGAGCAGTACTTC
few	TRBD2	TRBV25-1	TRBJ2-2	CASADSGRDTGELFF	TGTGCCAGCGCTGATAGCGGGAGGGACACCGGGGAGCTGTTTTTT
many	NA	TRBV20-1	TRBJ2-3	CSARIVVQTDTQYF	TGCAGTGCTCGAATCGTGGTTCAGACAGATACGCAGTATTTT
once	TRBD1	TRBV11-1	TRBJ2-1	CASSPLGQGRQGGNEQFF	TGTGCCAGCAGCCCCCTGGGACAGGGTCGACAAGGGGGGAATGAGCAGTTCTTC
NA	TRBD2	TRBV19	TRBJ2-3	CASSSSRTRVTDTQYF	TGTGCCAGTAGTAGTTCCCGGACTAGAGTCACAGATACGCAGTATTTT
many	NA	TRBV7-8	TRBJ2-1	CASSSRTLYNEQFF	TGTGCCAGCAGCTCGCGGACTTTGTACAATGAGCAGTTCTTC
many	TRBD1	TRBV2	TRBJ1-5	CASGGTGKTNQPQHF	TGTGCCAGCGGGGGGACAGGGAAAACCAATCAGCCCCAGCATTTT
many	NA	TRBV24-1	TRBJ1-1	CATSARGRNTEAFF	TGTGCCACCAGTGCAAGGGGGAGAAACACTGAAGCTTTCTTT
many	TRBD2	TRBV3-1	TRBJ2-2	CASSQVGWTSGGTGELFF	TGTGCCAGCAGCCAAGTGGGCTGGACTAGCGGGGGAACCGGGGAGCTGTTTTTT
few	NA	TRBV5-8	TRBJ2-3	CATTRQIRSTDTQYF	TGTGCCACAACCCGACAGATACGAAGCACAGATACGCAGTATTTT
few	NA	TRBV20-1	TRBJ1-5	CSADLGGNQPQHF	TGCAGTGCCGATCTAGGGGGGAATCAGCCCCAGCATTTT
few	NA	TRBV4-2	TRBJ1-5	CASSQESASYSNQPQHF	TGTGCCAGCAGCCAAGAATCAGCCAGCTATAGCAATCAGCCCCAGCATTTT
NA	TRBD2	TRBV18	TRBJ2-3	CASSPSVAGTTDTQYF	TGTGCCAGCTCACCATCCGTAGCGGGAACCACAGATACGCAGTATTTT
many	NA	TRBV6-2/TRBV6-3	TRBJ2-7	CASSQRWDPYEQYF	TGTGCCAGCAGTCAGCGATGGGACCCCTACGAGCAGTACTTC
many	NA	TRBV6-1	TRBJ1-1	CASCHIFWVSTEAFF	TGTGCCAGCTGTCATATTTTTTGGGTTAGCACTGAAGCTTTCTTT
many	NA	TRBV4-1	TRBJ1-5	CASSQDAGGNQPQHF	TGCGCCAGCAGCCAAGATGCAGGGGGCAATCAGCCCCAGCATTTT
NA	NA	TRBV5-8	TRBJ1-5	CASSFNEGQPQHF	TGTGCCAGCAGCTTCAATGAGGGCCAGCCCCAGCATTTT
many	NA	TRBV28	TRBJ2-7	CASVGRGSSYEQYF	TGTGCCAGTGTAGGCAGGGGTTCATCCTACGAGCAGTACTTC
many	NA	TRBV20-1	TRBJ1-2	CSATDGGANYGYTF	TGCAGTGCTACCGACGGGGGAGCTAACTATGGCTACACCTTC
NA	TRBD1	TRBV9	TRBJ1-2	CASSYTGGIYGYTF	TGTGCCAGCAGTTATACAGGGGGGATCTATGGCTACACCTTC
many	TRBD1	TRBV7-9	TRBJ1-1	CASSGRTGYGEAFF	TGTGCCAGCAGCGGGAGGACAGGGTACGGTGAAGCTTTCTTT
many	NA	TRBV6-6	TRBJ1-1	CASSYSGGATEAFF	TGTGCCAGCAGTTACTCCGGGGGGGCCACTGAAGCTTTCTTT
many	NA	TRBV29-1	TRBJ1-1	CSAANQGNTEAFF	TGCAGCGCCGCGAATCAGGGGAACACTGAAGCTTTCTTT
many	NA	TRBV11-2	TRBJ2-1	CASSLVSRGGVDEQFF	TGTGCCAGCAGCTTAGTTTCGCGGGGAGGTGTGGATGAGCAGTTCTTC
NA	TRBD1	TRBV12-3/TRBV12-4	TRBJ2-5	CASRQSGTGITLETQYF	TGTGCCAGCAGGCAATCCGGGACAGGGATCACCCTAGAGACCCAGTACTTC
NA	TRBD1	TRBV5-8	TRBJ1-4	CASSSGGEPGDEKLFF	TGTGCCAGCAGCTCAGGGGGAGAACCTGGGGATGAAAAACTGTTTTTT
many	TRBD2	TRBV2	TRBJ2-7	CASSEGGLANEQYF	TGTGCCAGCAGTGAGGGGGGACTAGCGAACGAGCAGTACTTC
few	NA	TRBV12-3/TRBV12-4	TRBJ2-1	CASSLLTGSYNEQFF	TGTGCCAGCAGTTTGTTGACGGGTTCCTACAATGAGCAGTTCTTC
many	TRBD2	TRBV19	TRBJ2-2	CASSSSGSGTGELFF	TGTGCCAGTAGCTCCAGCGGGAGCGGGACCGGGGAGCTGTTTTTT
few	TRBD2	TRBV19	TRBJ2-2	CASWSGRAGTGELFF	TGTGCCAGTTGGAGCGGGAGGGCCGGCACCGGGGAGCTGTTTTTT